Below are 11 T cell receptor beta chains sequenced from a single sample in a study of T cell responses to AZD1222 COVID-19 vaccine. Produced via immunoSEQ multiplex PCR; TCRdb's table is partial and in-frame only. The sample contains approximately 220,000 clones, 85% to 95% of which appear only once. This material consisted of peripheral blood, taken on day 0 of MenACWY control vaccination. The receptor source for this set is an adult in good health.

This chain uses TRBV2 with TRBJ1-5, with D possibly being TRBD1 (5 bases). V was clipped by 3 bases and J by 4 bases, with 7 bases between them. CDR1 SNHLY and CDR2 FYNNEI come from the germline V gene. CDR3 length: 13 amino acids. In DNA form, the CDR3 reads TGTGCCAGCAGTGATGAGGGGAATCAGCCCCAGCATTTT. Protein: CASSDEGNQPQHF.

The genes are TRBV4-2 and TRBJ1-2; 8 bases are a match to TRBD1. Germline lookup yields CDR1 LGHNA and CDR2 YNFKEQ. V was pared by 4 bases and J by 7 bases, with 11 bases of the junction left unmatched. This CDR3 has 15 amino acids. The chain's CDR3 is CASSRPDRDLGGYTF. The CDR3 DNA reads TGTGCCAGCAGCCGGCCGGACAGGGACCTGGGTGGCTACACCTTC.

The chain couples TRBV6-2 or TRBV6-3 to TRBJ1-6, with 10 bases identical to TRBD1. This CDR3 is 16 amino acids long. Germline values: CDR1 MNHEY, CDR2 SVGEGT. The J segment lost 10 bases and the V segment lost 2 bases, leaving 8 bases of the junction unmatched. CDR3 in amino acids: CASSYRRQGAGSPLHF. As DNA, the CDR3 is TGTGCCAGCAGTTACCGGAGACAGGGGGCAGGATCACCCCTCCACTTT.

The chain carries TRBV3-1 (or the pseudogene TRBV3-2) and TRBJ1-2, with a weak D call TRBD1 (5 bases). The V gene lost 1 base and the J gene lost 3 bases, with 12 bases spanning the gap. The CDR3 sequence is 15 residues long. The germline gives CDR1 LGHDT, CDR2 YNNKEL (reference sequence). CDR3 coding DNA: TGTGCCAGCAGCCAAGCTGCGACAGAAGACTATGGCTACACCTTC. It codes for CASSQAATEDYGYTF.

The chain recombines TRBV6-5 with TRBJ2-7; 10 bases agree with TRBD1. Germline assignment: CDR1 MNHEY and CDR2 SVGAGI. After removal of 2 bases from V and 3 bases from J, the junction contained 4 bases not matched to a gene. The length of the CDR3 is 15 residues. Here the CDR3 DNA reads TGTGCCAGCAGTTACCAAGGACAGGGGGTCTACGAGCAGTACTTC. Encoded protein: CASSYQGQGVYEQYF.

The chain has TRBV12-3 or TRBV12-4 and TRBJ1-1; D is undetermined. V lost 3 bases and J 3 bases, leaving 5 bases between the germline ends. This CDR3 has 12 residues. The CDR3 bases are TGTGCCAGCAGTTTTGGATACACTGAAGCTTTCTTT. Translated: CASSFGYTEAFF.

V is TRBV28 and J is TRBJ1-2; possibly TRBD1 for D (5 bases). The germline V gene has CDR1 MDHEN and CDR2 SYDVKM. The CDR3 is 13 amino acids. V lost 8 bases and J lost 8, with 18 bases in between. This CDR3 reads CASLVSGAGGYTF. As DNA, the CDR3 is TGTGCCAGCCTGGTTTCCGGGGCTGGGGGCTACACCTTC.

With respect to this clone: An end of the junction does not agree with germline; a read error may underlie this. The V gene is TRBV19, the J gene TRBJ1-5; D ambiguous. Germline V gene lookup returns CDR1 LNHDA and CDR2 SQIVND (reference sequence). CDR3 length: 15 residues. CDR3 protein: CASRIGSYSNQPQHF. For the CDR3, the DNA is TGTGCCAGTAGAATAGGGAGCTATAGCAATCAGCCCCAGCATTTT.

The V gene is TRBV6-2 or TRBV6-3, the J gene TRBJ1-2; D is unresolved. The CDR3 runs 13 residues. V lost 3 bases, J lost 6 bases, and 11 bases lay in between. The V gene's germline CDR1 is MNHEY and CDR2 SVGEGT. Here the CDR3 reads CASSYMQVDGYTF. The DNA of the CDR3 is TGTGCCAGCAGTTATATGCAGGTGGATGGCTACACCTTC.

This clone occurred a few times. The sample carries other DNA sequences with the same CDR3. The chain has TRBV7-9 and TRBJ1-5, with D uncertain. Trimming pared 1 base from V and 7 bases from J, leaving 8 bases between. This CDR3 region has 13 residues. Germline CDR1 is SEHNR and CDR2 is FQNEAQ (reference sequence). CDR3 in DNA: TGTGCCAGCAGCTTAGACAGTTTCCAGCCCCAGCATTTT. It codes for CASSLDSFQPQHF.

The CDR3 spells CASSQRLQGISPLHF. Written as DNA, the CDR3 is TGTGCCAGCAGCCAGCGGCTACAGGGTATATCACCCCTCCACTTT. The chain carries TRBV3-1 (or the pseudogene TRBV3-2) and TRBJ1-6; TRBD1 is a possible D gene (6 bases). In germline, CDR1 is LGHDT, CDR2 YNNKEL (reference sequence). The CDR3 sequence is 15 residues long. The V gene lost 3 bases and the J gene lost 10 bases, with 16 bases spanning the gap.